The clone carrying this T cell receptor (beta chain) was recorded many times. Its antigen is still unknown. The data are from a study of blood T cells in healthy people across ages. Study-wide points: Any conclusive comparison of naive versus antigen-experienced cells was prevented by using unsorted PBMCs.

There were healthy Caucasian individuals from Russia, aged about 6 to 100, serving as donors. Using a J-beta primer mix together with a sample-barcoded 5' primer, a second PCR was run for roughly 7 to 11 cycles. Template switching added a 12-random-nucleotide identifier to every cDNA molecule. Researchers report that each sample yielded at least 3 million CDR3-containing paired-end reads. TCRdb reanalysed the 5' RACE reads using MiXCR and keeps one entry per CDR3 protein. The data hold some 1.8 million distinct CDR3 sequences, with more than 35% observed a single time. Germline CDR1 is SQVTM and CDR2 is ANQGSEA. The junction had 5 bases not matched to a gene; V was cut back by 6 bases and J by 4 bases. The CDR3 is 12 residues long.

The sequencing input was blood. The gene calls are TRBV29-1 and TRBJ2-7; 8 bases are shared with TRBD1. The origin of this receptor is a human donor in good health. CDR3 coding DNA: TGCAGCGTAACAGGGGGGACATACGAGCAGTACTTC. Protein: CSVTGGTYEQYF.